This TCR beta chain derives from a study of cytomegalovirus exposure and HLA in healthy donors. Study-wide results and limits: When analyzed later, a missense DCLRE1C variant was found to be linked to TCR beta V- and J-gene trimming.

As regards this clone: The antigen remains unidentified.

The primer mix had 60 Vbeta and 13 Jbeta primers. Only in-frame clones appear in the TCRdb table, and some are missing; sequencing was by immunoSEQ multiplex PCR. The table lists about 160,000 clones, 70% to 90% of them singletons. The sequence was obtained from a woman in her twenties or thirties in good health and CMV-seronegative. The sequenced sample consisted of PBMCs.

CDR3 coding DNA: TGCGCCAGCAGCTCTGGATACCGGGACAGGGGCGCAGATACGCAGTATTTT. Translation gives CASSSGYRDRGADTQYF. The chain combines TRBV5-1 with TRBJ2-3, with 10 bases identical to TRBD1. The V gene end was trimmed by 3 bases and the J gene end by 4 bases; junction bases not matched to a gene: 11. This CDR3 is built from 17 residues. Germline V CDR1 and CDR2: SGHRS, YFSETQ.